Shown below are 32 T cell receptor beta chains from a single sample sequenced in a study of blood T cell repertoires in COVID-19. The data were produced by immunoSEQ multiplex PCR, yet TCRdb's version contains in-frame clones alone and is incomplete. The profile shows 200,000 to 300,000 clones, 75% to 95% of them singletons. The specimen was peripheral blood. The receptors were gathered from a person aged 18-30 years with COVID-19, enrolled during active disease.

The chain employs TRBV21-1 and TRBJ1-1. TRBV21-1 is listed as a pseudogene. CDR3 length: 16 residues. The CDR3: CASSRNGGPNRAEAFF. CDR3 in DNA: TGTGCCAGCAGCAGAAACGGGGGGCCCAACAGGGCTGAAGCTTTCTTT.

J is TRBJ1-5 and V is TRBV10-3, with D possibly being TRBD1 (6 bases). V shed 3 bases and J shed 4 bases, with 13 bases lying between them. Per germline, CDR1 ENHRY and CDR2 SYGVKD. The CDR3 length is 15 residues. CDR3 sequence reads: CAISERAGVNQPQHF. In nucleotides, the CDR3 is TGTGCCATCAGTGAAAGGGCAGGGGTAAATCAGCCCCAGCATTTT.

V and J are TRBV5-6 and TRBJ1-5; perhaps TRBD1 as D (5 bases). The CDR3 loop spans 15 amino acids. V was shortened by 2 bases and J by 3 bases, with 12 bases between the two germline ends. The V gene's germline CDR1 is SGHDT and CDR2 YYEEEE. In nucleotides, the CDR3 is TGTGCCAGCAGCTTAGCGGGGGGTGACAATCAGCCCCAGCATTTT. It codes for CASSLAGGDNQPQHF.

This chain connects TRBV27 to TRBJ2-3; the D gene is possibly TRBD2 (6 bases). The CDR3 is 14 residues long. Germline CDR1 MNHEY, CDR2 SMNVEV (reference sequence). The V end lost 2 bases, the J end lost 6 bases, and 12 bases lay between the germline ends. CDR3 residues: CASSLGHSGDTQYF. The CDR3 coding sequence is TGTGCCAGCAGTTTAGGGCACAGCGGGGATACGCAGTATTTT.

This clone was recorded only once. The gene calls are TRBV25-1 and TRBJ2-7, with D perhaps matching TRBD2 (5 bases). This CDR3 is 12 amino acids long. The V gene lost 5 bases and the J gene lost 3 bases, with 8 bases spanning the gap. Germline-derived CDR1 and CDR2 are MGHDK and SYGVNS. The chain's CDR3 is CASSRGIYEQYF. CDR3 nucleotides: TGTGCCAGCAGTCGAGGGATCTACGAGCAGTACTTC.

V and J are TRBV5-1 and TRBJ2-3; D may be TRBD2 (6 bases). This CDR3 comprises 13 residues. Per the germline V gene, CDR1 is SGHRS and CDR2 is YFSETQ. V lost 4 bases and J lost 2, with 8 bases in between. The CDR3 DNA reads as TGCGCCAGCAGCGGGGGGACCACAGATACGCAGTATTTT. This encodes CASSGGTTDTQYF.

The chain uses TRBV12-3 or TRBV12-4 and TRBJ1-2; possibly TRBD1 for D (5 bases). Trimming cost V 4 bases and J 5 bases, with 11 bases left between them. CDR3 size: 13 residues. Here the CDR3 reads CASSSRQGYGYTF. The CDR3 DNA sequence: TGTGCCAGCAGTTCGCGGCAGGGTTATGGCTACACCTTC.

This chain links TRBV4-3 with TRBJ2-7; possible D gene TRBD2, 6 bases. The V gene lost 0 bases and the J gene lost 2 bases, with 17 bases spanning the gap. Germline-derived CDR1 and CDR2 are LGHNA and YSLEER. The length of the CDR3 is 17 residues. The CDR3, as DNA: TGCGCCAGCAGCCAAGATCTTGGCGGGGTTCTGACCTACGAGCAGTACTTC. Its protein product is CASSQDLGGVLTYEQYF.

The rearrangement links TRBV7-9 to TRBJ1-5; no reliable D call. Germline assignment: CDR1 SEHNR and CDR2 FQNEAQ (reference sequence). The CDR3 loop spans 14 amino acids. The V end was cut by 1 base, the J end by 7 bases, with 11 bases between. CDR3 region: CASSLVGPRQPQHF. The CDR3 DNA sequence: TGTGCCAGCAGCTTAGTAGGTCCCAGGCAGCCCCAGCATTTT.

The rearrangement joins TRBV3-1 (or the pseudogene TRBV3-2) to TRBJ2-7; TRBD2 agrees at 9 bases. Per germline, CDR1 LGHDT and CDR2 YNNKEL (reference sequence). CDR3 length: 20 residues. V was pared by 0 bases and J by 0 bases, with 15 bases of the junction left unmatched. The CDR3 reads CASSQDSWRGGRVVSYEQYF. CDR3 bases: TGTGCCAGCAGCCAAGATAGCTGGCGTGGCGGGAGGGTTGTCTCCTACGAGCAGTACTTC.

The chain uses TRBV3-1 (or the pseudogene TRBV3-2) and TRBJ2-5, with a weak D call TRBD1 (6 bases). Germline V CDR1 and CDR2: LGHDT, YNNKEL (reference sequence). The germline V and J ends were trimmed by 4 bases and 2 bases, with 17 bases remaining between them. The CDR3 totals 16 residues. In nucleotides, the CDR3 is TGTGCCAGCAGCCCCCGCCCCGGACAGCAACAAGAGACCCAGTACTTC. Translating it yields CASSPRPGQQQETQYF.

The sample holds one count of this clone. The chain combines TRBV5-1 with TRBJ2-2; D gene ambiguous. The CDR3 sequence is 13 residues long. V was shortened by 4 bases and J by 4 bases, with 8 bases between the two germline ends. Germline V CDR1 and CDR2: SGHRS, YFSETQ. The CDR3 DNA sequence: TGCGCCAGCAGCGTATCTTTCACCGGGGAGCTGTTTTTT. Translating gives CASSVSFTGELFF.

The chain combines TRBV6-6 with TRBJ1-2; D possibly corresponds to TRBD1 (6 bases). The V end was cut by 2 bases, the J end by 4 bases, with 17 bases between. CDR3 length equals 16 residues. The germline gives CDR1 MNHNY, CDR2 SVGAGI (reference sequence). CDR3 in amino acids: CASSYTPGEGGYGYTF. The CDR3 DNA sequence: TGTGCCAGCAGTTACACCCCAGGGGAAGGGGGCTATGGCTACACCTTC.

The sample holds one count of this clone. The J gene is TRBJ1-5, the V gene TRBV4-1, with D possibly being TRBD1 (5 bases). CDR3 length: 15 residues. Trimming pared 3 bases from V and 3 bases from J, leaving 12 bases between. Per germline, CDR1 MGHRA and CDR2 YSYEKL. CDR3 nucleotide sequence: TGCGCCAGCAGCCAGGGGTCACAGGTCAATCAGCCCCAGCATTTT. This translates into CASSQGSQVNQPQHF.

The CDR3 region is CASSVSRDTSTDTQYF. The CDR3 nucleotides are TGTGCCAGCAGCGTATCCCGGGACACAAGCACAGATACGCAGTATTTT. V gene TRBV9 combines with J gene TRBJ2-3, with a weak D call TRBD1 (6 bases). V was cut by 1 base and J by 0 bases, with 12 bases left in between. Germline V gene sequence: CDR1 SGDLS, CDR2 YYNGEE. The CDR3 has 16 residues. The full variable domain, rest sourced from reference TRBV9 and TRBJ2-3, is DSGVTQTPKHLITATGQRVTLRCSPRSGDLSVYWYQQSLDQGLQFLIQYYNGEERAKGNILERFSAQQFPDLHSELNLSSLELGDSALYFCASSVSRDTSTDTQYFGPGTRLTVL.

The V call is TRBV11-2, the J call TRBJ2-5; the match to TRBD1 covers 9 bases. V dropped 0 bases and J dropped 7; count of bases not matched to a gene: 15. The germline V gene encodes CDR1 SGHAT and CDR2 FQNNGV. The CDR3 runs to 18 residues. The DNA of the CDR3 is TGTGCCAGCAGCTTAGATCCTGAGGGGACAGGGCACACGGGGACCCAGTACTTC. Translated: CASSLDPEGTGHTGTQYF.

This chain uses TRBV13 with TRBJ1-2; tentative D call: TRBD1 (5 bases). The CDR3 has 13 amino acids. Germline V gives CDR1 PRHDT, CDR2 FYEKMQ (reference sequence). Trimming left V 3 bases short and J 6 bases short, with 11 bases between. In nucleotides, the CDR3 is TGTGCCAGCAGCTTCGGGGGAGGCGATGGCTACACCTTC. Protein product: CASSFGGGDGYTF.

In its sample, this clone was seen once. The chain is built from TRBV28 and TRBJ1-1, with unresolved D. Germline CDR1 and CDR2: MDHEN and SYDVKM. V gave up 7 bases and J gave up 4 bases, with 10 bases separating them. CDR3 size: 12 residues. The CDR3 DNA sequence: TGTGCCAGCACCCCTAACCCCACTGAAGCTTTCTTT. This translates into CASTPNPTEAFF.

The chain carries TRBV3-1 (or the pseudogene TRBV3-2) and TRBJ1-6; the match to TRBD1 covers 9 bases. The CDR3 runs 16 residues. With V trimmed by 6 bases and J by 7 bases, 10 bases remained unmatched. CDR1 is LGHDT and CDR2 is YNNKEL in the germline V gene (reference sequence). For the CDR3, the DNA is TGTGCCAGCAGAGACCCGGGACAGGGTGTGAATTCACCCCTCCACTTT. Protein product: CASRDPGQGVNSPLHF.

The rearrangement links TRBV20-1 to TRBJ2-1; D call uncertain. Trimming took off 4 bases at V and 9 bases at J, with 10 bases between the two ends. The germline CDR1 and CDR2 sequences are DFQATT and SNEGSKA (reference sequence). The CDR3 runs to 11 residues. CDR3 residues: CSATSFSEQFF. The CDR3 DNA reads TGCAGTGCTACTAGTTTCAGTGAGCAGTTCTTC.

The CDR3 sequence: CASSPGLAGEGRTYEQYF. Written as DNA, the CDR3 is TGTGCCAGCAGTCCGGGACTAGCGGGAGAGGGAAGGACCTACGAGCAGTACTTC. The chain combines TRBV6-6 with TRBJ2-7, with 14 bases lining up with TRBD2. V gave up 5 bases and J gave up 2 bases; unmatched junction bases: 11. Germline lookup yields CDR1 MNHNY and CDR2 SVGAGI (reference sequence). The CDR3 runs 18 residues.

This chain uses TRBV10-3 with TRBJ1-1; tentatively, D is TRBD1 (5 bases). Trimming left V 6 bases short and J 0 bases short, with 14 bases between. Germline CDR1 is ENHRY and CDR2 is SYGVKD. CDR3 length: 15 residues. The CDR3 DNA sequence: TGTGCCATCAGACCCGGGGGTCTGCTGAACACTGAAGCTTTCTTT. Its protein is CAIRPGGLLNTEAFF.

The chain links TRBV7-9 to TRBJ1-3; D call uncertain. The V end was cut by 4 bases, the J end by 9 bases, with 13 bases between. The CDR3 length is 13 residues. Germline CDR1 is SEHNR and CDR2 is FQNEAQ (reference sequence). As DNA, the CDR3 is TGTGCCAGCAGCTCCGTACGAGTAACCACCATATATTTT. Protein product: CASSSVRVTTIYF.

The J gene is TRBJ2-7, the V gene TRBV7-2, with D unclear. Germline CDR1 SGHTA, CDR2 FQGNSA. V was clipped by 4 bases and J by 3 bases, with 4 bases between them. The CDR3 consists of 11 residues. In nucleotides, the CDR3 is TGTGCCAGCAGCTCCTTCTACGAGCAGTACTTC. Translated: CASSSFYEQYF.

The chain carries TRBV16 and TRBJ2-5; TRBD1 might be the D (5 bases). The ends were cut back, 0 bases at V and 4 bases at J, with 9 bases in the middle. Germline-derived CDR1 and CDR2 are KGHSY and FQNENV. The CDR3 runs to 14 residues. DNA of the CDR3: TGTGCCAGCAGCCAATCGACAGACCGAGAGACCCAGTACTTC. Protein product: CASSQSTDRETQYF.

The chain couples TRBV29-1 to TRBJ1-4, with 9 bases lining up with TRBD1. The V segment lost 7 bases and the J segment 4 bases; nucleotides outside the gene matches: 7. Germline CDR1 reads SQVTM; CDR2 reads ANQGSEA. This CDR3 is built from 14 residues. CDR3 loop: CSGPGQGINEKLFF. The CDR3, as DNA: TGCAGCGGTCCGGGACAGGGAATTAATGAAAAACTGTTTTTT. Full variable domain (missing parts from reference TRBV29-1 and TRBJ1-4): SAVISQKPSRDICQRGTSLTIQCQVDSQVTMMFWYRQQPGQSLTLIATANQGSEATYESGFVIDKFPISRPNLTFSTLTVSNMSPEDSSIYLCSGPGQGINEKLFFGSGTQLSVL.

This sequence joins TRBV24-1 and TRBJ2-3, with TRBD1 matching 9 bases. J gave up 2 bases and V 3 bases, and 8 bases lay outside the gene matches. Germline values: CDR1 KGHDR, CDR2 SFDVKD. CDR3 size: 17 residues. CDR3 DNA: TGTGCCACCAGTGATCCTACAGGGGGCGCTTCCACAGATACGCAGTATTTT. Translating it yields CATSDPTGGASTDTQYF.

CDR3 protein: CASRTGTSPYEQYF. In nucleotides, the CDR3 is TGTGCCAGCAGGACCGGGACTAGTCCCTACGAGCAGTACTTC. The chain joins TRBV7-2 to TRBJ2-7; 8 bases match TRBD2. Per the germline V gene, CDR1 is SGHTA and CDR2 is FQGNSA. The V and J ends lost 6 bases and 2 bases, in that order; junction bases with no gene match: 6. This CDR3 has 14 amino acids.

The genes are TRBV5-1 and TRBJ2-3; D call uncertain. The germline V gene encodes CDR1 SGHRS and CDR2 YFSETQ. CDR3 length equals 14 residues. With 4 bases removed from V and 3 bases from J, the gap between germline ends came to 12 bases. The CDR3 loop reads CASSPVKRTDTQYF. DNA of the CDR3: TGCGCCAGCAGCCCGGTCAAGAGGACAGATACGCAGTATTTT.

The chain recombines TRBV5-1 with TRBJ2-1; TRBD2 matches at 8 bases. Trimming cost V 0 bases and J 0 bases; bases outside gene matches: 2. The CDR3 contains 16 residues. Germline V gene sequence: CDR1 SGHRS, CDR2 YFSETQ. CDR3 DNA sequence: TGCGCCAGCAGCTTGGTCCTAGCGGGCTCCTACAATGAGCAGTTCTTC. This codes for CASSLVLAGSYNEQFF.

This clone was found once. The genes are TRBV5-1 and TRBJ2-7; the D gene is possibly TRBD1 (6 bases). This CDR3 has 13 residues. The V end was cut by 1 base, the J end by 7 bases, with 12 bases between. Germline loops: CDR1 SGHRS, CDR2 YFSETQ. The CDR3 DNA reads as TGCGCCAGCAGCTTGCCGGGACAAAGGGAGCAGTACTTC. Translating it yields CASSLPGQREQYF. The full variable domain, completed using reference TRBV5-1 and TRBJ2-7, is KAGVTQTPRYLIKTRGQQVTLSCSPISGHRSVSWYQQTPGQGLQFLFEYFSETQRNKGNFPGRFSGRQFSNSRSEMNVSTLELGDSALYLCASSLPGQREQYFGPGTRLTVT.

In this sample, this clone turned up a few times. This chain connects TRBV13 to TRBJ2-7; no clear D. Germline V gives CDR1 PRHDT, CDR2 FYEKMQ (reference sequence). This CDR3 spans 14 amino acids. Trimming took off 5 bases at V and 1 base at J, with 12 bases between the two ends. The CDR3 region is CASSASRGSYEQYF. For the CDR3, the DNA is TGTGCCAGCAGCGCTAGTCGTGGGTCCTACGAGCAGTACTTC.